The 8 T cell receptor beta chains reported below all come from one sample, sequenced in a study of cytomegalovirus exposure and HLA in healthy donors. PCR used 60 Vbeta primers and 13 Jbeta primers. Only in-frame clones appear in the TCRdb table, and some are missing; sequencing was by immunoSEQ multiplex PCR. Of around 160,000 clones in the sample, roughly 80% were seen once. Sequencing used PBMCs. The receptors here all came from a man in his forties or fifties in good health and CMV-seropositive.

The rearrangement links TRBV5-6 to TRBJ1-1; 8 bases map to TRBD1. With 3 bases clipped from V and 12 bases from J, the junction kept 4 bases outside the gene matches. The CDR3 length is 11 residues. Germline CDR1 is SGHDT and CDR2 is YYEEEE. The CDR3 is CASSSDRVTFF. CDR3 bases: TGTGCCAGCAGCTCGGACAGGGTAACTTTCTTT.

The chain employs TRBV5-1 and TRBJ2-3; weak D call: TRBD2 (5 bases). V was clipped by 0 bases and J by 5 bases, with 10 bases between them. Germline V gene lookup returns CDR1 SGHRS and CDR2 YFSETQ. The CDR3 is 14 residues long. The DNA of the CDR3 is TGCGCCAGCAGCTTGGAGCTAGCAAAAGATACGCAGTATTTT. It translates to CASSLELAKDTQYF.

The J gene is TRBJ2-5, the V gene TRBV11-3; TRBD2 might be the D (6 bases). V gave up 1 base and J gave up 5 bases, with 8 bases separating them. This CDR3 comprises 13 residues. CDR1 SGHNT and CDR2 YENEEA come from the germline V gene. The CDR3 DNA sequence: TGTGCCAGCAGCTTAGGCCTAGCGGAGACCCAGTACTTC. It yields the protein CASSLGLAETQYF.

Written as DNA, the CDR3 is TGTGCCAGCAGCCAAGGGACTAGCGGGGATACGCAGTATTTT. It encodes CASSQGTSGDTQYF. The chain is built from TRBV7-3 and TRBJ2-3; 12 bases map to TRBD2. V lost 5 bases, J lost 6 bases, and 3 bases stayed unmatched. Looked up from germline, CDR1 is SGHTA and CDR2 is FQGTGA. The CDR3 has 14 amino acids.

This chain uses TRBV7-6 with TRBJ2-3; TRBD2 aligns across 7 bases. Germline CDR1 and CDR2: SGHVS and FNYEAQ. Trimming at V came to 3 bases and at J to 4 bases, leaving 10 bases not matched to a gene. The CDR3 sequence is 16 residues long. CDR3 in amino acids: CASSLNWREGSDTQYF. Written as DNA, the CDR3 is TGTGCCAGCAGCTTGAATTGGAGGGAGGGTTCAGATACGCAGTATTTT. Full variable domain (remainder filled in from reference TRBV7-6 and TRBJ2-3): GAGVSQSPRYKVTKRGQDVALRCDPISGHVSLYWYRQALGQGPEFLTYFNYEAQQDKSGLPNDRFSAERPEGSISTLTIQRTEQRDSAMYRCASSLNWREGSDTQYFGPGTRLTVL.

The chain uses TRBV6-1 and TRBJ1-1; D might be TRBD1 (5 bases). The CDR3 extends over 13 amino acids. The germline gives CDR1 MNHNS, CDR2 SASEGT. V was pared by 0 bases and J by 8 bases, with 10 bases between. The CDR3, as DNA: TGTGCCAGCAGTGAAGCAGTAGGGGTAGAAGCTTTCTTT. It yields the protein CASSEAVGVEAFF.

V gene TRBV2 combines with J gene TRBJ2-3; a possible D gene is TRBD1 (5 bases). Per the germline V gene, CDR1 is SNHLY and CDR2 is FYNNEI. V was cut by 4 bases and J by 0 bases, with 14 bases left in between. This CDR3 has 16 amino acids. This chain's CDR3 is CASSAWTPTSTDTQYF. The CDR3 DNA reads TGTGCCAGCAGTGCTTGGACACCGACTAGCACAGATACGCAGTATTTT.

V gene TRBV27 combines with J gene TRBJ1-1; TRBD1 is a possible D gene (5 bases). V dropped 2 bases and J dropped 6 bases, with 10 bases sitting between them. The CDR3 totals 13 residues. CDR1 is MNHEY and CDR2 is SMNVEV in the germline V gene (reference sequence). The CDR3 is CASSLKGRAEAFF. The CDR3 region has the DNA TGTGCCAGCAGTTTAAAGGGGCGAGCTGAAGCTTTCTTT.